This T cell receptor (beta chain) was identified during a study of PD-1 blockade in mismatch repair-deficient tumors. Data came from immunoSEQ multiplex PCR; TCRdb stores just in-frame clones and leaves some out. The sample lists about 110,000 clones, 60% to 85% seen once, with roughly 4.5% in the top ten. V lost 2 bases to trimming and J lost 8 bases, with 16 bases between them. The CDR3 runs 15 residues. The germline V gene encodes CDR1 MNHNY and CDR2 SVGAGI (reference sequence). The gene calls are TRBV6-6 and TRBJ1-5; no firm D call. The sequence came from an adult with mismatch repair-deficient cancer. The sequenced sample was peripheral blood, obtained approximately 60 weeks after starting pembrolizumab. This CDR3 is CASSYTGMTREPQHF. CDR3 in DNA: TGTGCCAGCAGTTACACCGGAATGACCCGGGAGCCCCAGCATTTT.